Listed below are T cell receptor beta chains from one sample, sequenced in a study of T cell responses to AZD1222 COVID-19 vaccine. The data were produced by immunoSEQ multiplex PCR, yet TCRdb's version contains in-frame clones alone and is incomplete. The table lists some 120,000 clones, approximately 89% of them singletons. Specimen: peripheral blood, collected 28 days after the second AZD1222 dose. These receptors all stem from an adult who received the AZD1222 COVID-19 vaccine. Each CDR3 is given with its conserved first and last residue. A D gene is named only where the DNA matches it firmly. Size is stated for part of the rows, as once, few or many counts, or as a class when the clone is expanded.

v_call	clone_size	d_call	j_call	cdr3_aa	cdr3_nt
TRBV3-1/TRBV3-2	NA	NA	TRBJ2-3	CASSQRRSTDTQYF	TGTGCCAGCAGCCAAAGAAGGAGCACAGATACGCAGTATTTT
TRBV11-3	few	NA	TRBJ1-2	CASSPKEGLRLTKGSGYTF	TGTGCCAGCAGCCCTAAGGAGGGGCTGAGACTAACAAAAGGGAGTGGCTACACCTTC
TRBV2	NA	NA	TRBJ1-2	CASGDMTYGYTF	TGTGCCAGCGGGGACATGACCTATGGCTACACCTTC
TRBV18	NA	NA	TRBJ2-1	CASSPPSFGSYNEQFF	TGTGCCAGCTCACCACCTTCCTTTGGCTCCTACAATGAGCAGTTCTTC
TRBV6-5	NA	NA	TRBJ2-3	CASSPGFSRDTQYF	TGTGCCAGCAGTCCTGGGTTTAGCAGGGATACGCAGTATTTT
TRBV7-3	NA	NA	TRBJ1-1	CASSSGPMNTEAFF	TGTGCCAGCAGCAGTGGACCGATGAACACTGAAGCTTTCTTT
TRBV5-8	NA	NA	TRBJ1-2	CASSLALAAANYGYTF	TGTGCCAGCAGCTTGGCGTTGGCAGCTGCTAACTATGGCTACACCTTC
TRBV4-2	many	NA	TRBJ1-5	CASSQETDKNQPQHF	TGTGCCAGCAGCCAAGAAACGGATAAAAATCAGCCCCAGCATTTT
TRBV19	few	NA	TRBJ2-3	CASSIGRESVTDTQYF	TGTGCCAGTAGTATAGGCCGGGAGAGCGTCACAGATACGCAGTATTTT
TRBV6-5	NA	NA	TRBJ1-3	CASSPVLYSGNTIYF	TGTGCCAGCAGTCCCGTCCTCTACTCTGGAAACACCATATATTTT
TRBV30	NA	NA	TRBJ1-6	CAWREGKHNSPLHF	TGTGCCTGGAGAGAAGGGAAGCATAATTCACCCCTCCACTTT
TRBV4-1	NA	NA	TRBJ1-2	CASSPGGATNYGYTF	TGCGCCAGCAGCCCCGGGGGGGCGACTAACTATGGCTACACCTTC
TRBV9	NA	TRBD1	TRBJ1-2	CASSTQGAGGYTF	TGTGCCAGCAGCACTCAGGGGGCGGGTGGCTACACCTTC
TRBV5-4	NA	TRBD1	TRBJ2-3	CASSLGRDRGIDTQYF	TGTGCCAGCAGCTTGGGAAGGGACAGGGGTATAGATACGCAGTATTTT
TRBV10-3	few	NA	TRBJ1-2	CAISKDTGGYTF	TGTGCCATCAGTAAAGATACAGGCGGCTACACCTTC
TRBV6-4	NA	NA	TRBJ1-2	CASSASVGVNYGYTF	TGTGCCAGCAGTGCCTCGGTGGGCGTGAACTATGGCTACACCTTC
TRBV11-2	NA	NA	TRBJ1-1	CASSLVAGYDTEAFF	TGTGCCAGCAGCTTAGTGGCAGGTTACGACACTGAAGCTTTCTTT
TRBV6-8	NA	NA	TRBJ2-7	CASSGTKDYEQYF	TGTGCCAGCTCCGGGACGAAGGACTACGAGCAGTACTTC
TRBV7-9	NA	NA	TRBJ1-1	CASSSVWDTEAFF	TGTGCCAGCAGCTCTGTTTGGGACACTGAAGCTTTCTTT
TRBV7-9	NA	TRBD2	TRBJ2-5	CASSFGLAGETQYF	TGTGCCAGCAGCTTCGGACTAGCGGGGGAGACCCAGTACTTC
TRBV6-5	NA	NA	TRBJ2-3	CASSYWPGAQYF	TGTGCCAGCAGTTACTGGCCCGGTGCGCAGTATTTT
TRBV3-1/TRBV3-2	NA	NA	TRBJ2-5	CASSSSGAETQYF	TGTGCCAGCAGCTCATCGGGGGCAGAGACCCAGTACTTC
TRBV19	NA	NA	TRBJ2-3	CASRGGDTQYF	TGTGCCAGTAGAGGAGGAGATACGCAGTATTTT
TRBV28	NA	TRBD1	TRBJ2-5	CASSPRQGAGQETQYF	TGTGCCAGCAGTCCACGACAGGGGGCCGGCCAAGAGACCCAGTACTTC
TRBV19	NA	NA	TRBJ1-2	CASSRAGESNYGYTF	TGTGCCAGTAGTCGCGCAGGGGAAAGTAACTATGGCTACACCTTC
TRBV3-1/TRBV3-2	NA	NA	TRBJ2-7	CASSQAGAEQYF	TGTGCCAGCAGCCAAGCGGGCGCCGAGCAGTACTTC
TRBV18	NA	NA	TRBJ1-1	CASSPPGDTEAFF	TGTGCCAGCTCACCACCAGGGGACACTGAAGCTTTCTTT
TRBV6-5	NA	NA	TRBJ2-1	CASGLAVYNEQFF	TGTGCCAGCGGACTGGCTGTCTACAATGAGCAGTTCTTC
TRBV28	few	NA	TRBJ2-1	CASSANPGRAGNEQFF	TGTGCCAGCAGTGCCAACCCGGGAAGGGCGGGCAATGAGCAGTTCTTC
TRBV28	NA	NA	TRBJ1-2	CASSSTSGGYTF	TGTGCCAGCAGTTCAACAAGTGGCGGCTACACCTTC